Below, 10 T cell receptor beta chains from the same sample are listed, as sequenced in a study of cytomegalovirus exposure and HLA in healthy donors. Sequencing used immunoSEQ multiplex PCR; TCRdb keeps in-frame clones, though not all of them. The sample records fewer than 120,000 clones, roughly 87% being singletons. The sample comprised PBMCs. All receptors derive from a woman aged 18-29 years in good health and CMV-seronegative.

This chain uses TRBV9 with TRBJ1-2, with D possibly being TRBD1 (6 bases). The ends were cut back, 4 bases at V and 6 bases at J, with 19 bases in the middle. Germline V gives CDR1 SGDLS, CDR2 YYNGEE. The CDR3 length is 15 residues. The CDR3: CASSRSAQGTHGYTF. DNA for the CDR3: TGTGCCAGCAGCCGTAGTGCGCAGGGGACGCATGGCTACACCTTC.

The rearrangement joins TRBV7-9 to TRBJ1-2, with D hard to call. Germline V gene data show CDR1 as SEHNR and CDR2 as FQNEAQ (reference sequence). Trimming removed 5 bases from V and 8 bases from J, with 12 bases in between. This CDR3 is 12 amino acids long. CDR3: CASSPEAGGYTF. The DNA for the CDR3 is TGTGCCAGCAGCCCAGAAGCAGGCGGCTACACCTTC.

CDR3 residues: CASSSETGLVETQYF. In nucleotides, the CDR3 is TGTGCCAGCAGCTCGGAAACAGGGTTGGTTGAGACCCAGTACTTC. The rearrangement joins TRBV11-2 to TRBJ2-5; the D gene is possibly TRBD1 (6 bases). The germline V gene has CDR1 SGHAT and CDR2 FQNNGV. The CDR3 contains 15 residues. Trimming took off 4 bases at V and 5 bases at J, with 17 bases between the two ends.

The CDR3 DNA is TGTGCCAGCAGCTTAGGTCGGACTAGCAGGGGCTTAGCCAAAAACATTCAGTACTTC. It codes for CASSLGRTSRGLAKNIQYF. The chain links TRBV11-2 to TRBJ2-4; 8 positions agree with TRBD2. Unmatched junction bases numbered 11, after V lost 1 base and J lost 0 bases. This CDR3 comprises 19 residues. Germline CDR1 SGHAT, CDR2 FQNNGV.

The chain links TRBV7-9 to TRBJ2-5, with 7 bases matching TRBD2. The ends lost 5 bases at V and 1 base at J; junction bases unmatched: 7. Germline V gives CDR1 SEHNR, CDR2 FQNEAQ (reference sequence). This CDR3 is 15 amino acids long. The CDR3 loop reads CASSRPAGTQETQYF. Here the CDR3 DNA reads TGTGCCAGCAGCCGCCCAGCGGGAACCCAAGAGACCCAGTACTTC.

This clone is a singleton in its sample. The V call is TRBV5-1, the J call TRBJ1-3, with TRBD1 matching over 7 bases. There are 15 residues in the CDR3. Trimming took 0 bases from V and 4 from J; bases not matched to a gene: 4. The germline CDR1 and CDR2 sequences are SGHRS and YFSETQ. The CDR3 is CASSLGQGLGNTIYF. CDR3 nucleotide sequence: TGCGCCAGCAGCTTGGGACAGGGCTTGGGAAACACCATATATTTT.

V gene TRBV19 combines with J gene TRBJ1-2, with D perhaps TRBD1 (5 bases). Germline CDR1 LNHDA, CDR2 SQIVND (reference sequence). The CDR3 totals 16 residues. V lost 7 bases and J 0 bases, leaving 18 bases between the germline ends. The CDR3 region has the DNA TGTGCCAGTAACCCAAGGGGCGACACCGCTAACTATGGCTACACCTTC. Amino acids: CASNPRGDTANYGYTF.

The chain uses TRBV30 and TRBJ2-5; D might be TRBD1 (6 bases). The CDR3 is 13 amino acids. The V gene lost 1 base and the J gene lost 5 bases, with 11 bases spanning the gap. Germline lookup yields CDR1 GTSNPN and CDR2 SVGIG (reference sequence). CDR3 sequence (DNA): TGTGCCTGGAGTGCCAGGGGCGTGGAGACCCAGTACTTC. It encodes CAWSARGVETQYF.

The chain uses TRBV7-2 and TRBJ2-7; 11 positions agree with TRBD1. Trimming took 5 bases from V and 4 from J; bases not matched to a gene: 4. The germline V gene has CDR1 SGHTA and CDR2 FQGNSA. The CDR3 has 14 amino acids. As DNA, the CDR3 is TGTGCCAGCAGCCCCCGGGACAGGGGGTACGAGCAGTACTTC. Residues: CASSPRDRGYEQYF.

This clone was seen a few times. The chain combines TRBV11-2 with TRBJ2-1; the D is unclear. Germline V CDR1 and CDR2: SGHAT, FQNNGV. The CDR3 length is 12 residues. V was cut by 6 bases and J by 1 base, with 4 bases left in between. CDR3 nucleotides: TGTGCCAGCAGGGCTTCCTACAATGAGCAGTTCTTC. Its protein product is CASRASYNEQFF.